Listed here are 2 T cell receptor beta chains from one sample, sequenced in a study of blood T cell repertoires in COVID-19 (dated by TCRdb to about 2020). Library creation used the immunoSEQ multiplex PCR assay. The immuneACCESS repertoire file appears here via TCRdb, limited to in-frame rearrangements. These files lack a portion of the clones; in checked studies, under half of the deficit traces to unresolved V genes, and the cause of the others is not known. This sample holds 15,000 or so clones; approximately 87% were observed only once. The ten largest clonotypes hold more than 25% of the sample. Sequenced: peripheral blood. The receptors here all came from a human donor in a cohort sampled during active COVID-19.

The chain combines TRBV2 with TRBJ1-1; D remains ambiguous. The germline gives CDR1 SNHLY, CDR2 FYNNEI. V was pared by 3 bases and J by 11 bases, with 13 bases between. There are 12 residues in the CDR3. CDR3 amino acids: CASSEFSGQAFF. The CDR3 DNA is TGTGCCAGCAGTGAGTTCAGCGGCCAGGCTTTCTTT.

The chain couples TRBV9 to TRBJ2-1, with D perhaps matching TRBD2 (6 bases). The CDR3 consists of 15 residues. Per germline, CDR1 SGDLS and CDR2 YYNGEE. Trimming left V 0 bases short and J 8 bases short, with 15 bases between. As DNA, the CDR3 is TGTGCCAGCAGCGTAGTTGGAACCGGGAGCGATGAGCAGTTCTTC. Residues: CASSVVGTGSDEQFF.